Shown below are 23 T cell receptor beta chains from a single sample sequenced in a study of pediatric ulcerative colitis. Clones were read by immunoSEQ multiplex PCR, and TCRdb kept only the in-frame ones, dropping some. The table includes about 60,000 clones, around 87% detected once. Material for sequencing was blood. The receptors here all came from a boy aged 5 to 17 who was a control in a study of pediatric ulcerative colitis.

This clone showed up just once. The V and J genes are TRBV11-2 and TRBJ2-2; D ambiguous. V was cut by 7 bases and J by 6 bases, with 12 bases left in between. The germline gives CDR1 SGHAT, CDR2 FQNNGV. This CDR3 contains 13 residues. Here the CDR3 DNA reads TGTGCCAGCACCCTGGTCCGGGCCGGGGAGCTGTTTTTT. Amino acid sequence: CASTLVRAGELFF. Looking up the rest from reference TRBV11-2 and TRBJ2-2 gives the full variable domain: EAGVAQSPRYKIIEKRQSVAFWCNPISGHATLYWYQQILGQGPKLLIQFQNNGVVDDSQLPKDRFSAERLKGVDSTLKIQPAKLEDSAVYLCASTLVRAGELFFGEGSRLTVL.

This chain uses TRBV5-6 with TRBJ1-2; tentative D call: TRBD1 (6 bases). Trimming shortened V by 2 bases and J by 4 bases, and 12 bases separated the two germline ends. CDR1 and CDR2 (germline): SGHDT, YYEEEE. This CDR3 region has 14 residues. The CDR3 DNA is TGTGCCAGCAGCTTCGAAAGACAGGCCTATGGCTACACCTTC. Translation: CASSFERQAYGYTF.

The rearrangement joins TRBV7-9 to TRBJ2-1; 9 bases align to TRBD2. With V trimmed by 4 bases and J by 9 bases, 1 base remained unmatched. Germline V gene data show CDR1 as SEHNR and CDR2 as FQNEAQ (reference sequence). This CDR3 has 12 amino acids. CDR3 amino acids: CASSSAGGEQFF. Written as DNA, the CDR3 is TGTGCCAGCAGCTCAGCGGGAGGTGAGCAGTTCTTC.

This clone appeared a few times. This chain links TRBV11-1 with TRBJ2-2; no clear D gene. Looked up from germline, CDR1 is SGHAT and CDR2 is FQDESV (reference sequence). The length of the CDR3 is 15 residues. The V and J ends lost 0 bases and 6 bases respectively, with 11 bases between them. The CDR3 region is CASSLATMGAGELFF. The CDR3 DNA reads as TGTGCCAGCAGCTTAGCCACAATGGGCGCCGGGGAGCTGTTTTTT. Based on the CDR3 plus reference TRBV11-1 and TRBJ2-2, the full variable domain is EAEVAQSPRYKITEKSQAVAFWCDPISGHATLYWYRQILGQGPELLVQFQDESVVDDSQLPKDRFSAERLKGVDSTLKIQPAELGDSAMYLCASSLATMGAGELFFGEGSRLTVL.

The V gene is TRBV5-1, the J gene TRBJ2-7, with TRBD2 matching 7 bases. The germline V gene encodes CDR1 SGHRS and CDR2 YFSETQ. The CDR3 loop spans 16 amino acids. The ends lost 0 bases at V and 2 bases at J; junction bases unmatched: 8. The CDR3 nucleotides read TGCGCCAGCAGCTTGGCCAGACTAGCCGGAACCTACGAGCAGTACTTC. Protein: CASSLARLAGTYEQYF.

The chain joins TRBV4-3 to TRBJ2-1, with TRBD2 matching 8 bases. This CDR3 has 14 amino acids. J was trimmed by 2 bases and V by 6 bases; bases with no gene match: 3. The germline V gene has CDR1 LGHNA and CDR2 YSLEER. The CDR3, as DNA: TGCGCCAGCAGGGCGGGGGGCGCCTACAATGAGCAGTTCTTC. Protein: CASRAGGAYNEQFF.

The chain recombines TRBV15 with TRBJ1-2; D gene unclear. This CDR3 has 13 residues. CDR1 is LNHNV and CDR2 is YYDKDF in the germline V gene (reference sequence). V was trimmed by 5 bases and J by 8 bases, leaving 15 bases between them. This chain's CDR3 is CATSAGFAGGYTF. CDR3 bases: TGTGCCACCAGCGCCGGGTTCGCGGGAGGCTACACCTTC.

This clone was found a few times. The chain joins TRBV27 to TRBJ1-4; D gene ambiguous. From germline, CDR1 is MNHEY and CDR2 SMNVEV (reference sequence). V was trimmed by 6 bases and J by 5 bases, leaving 4 bases between them. The CDR3 consists of 11 residues. The CDR3 DNA is TGTGCCAGCAGCTCCAATGAAAAACTGTTTTTT. Its protein product is CASSSNEKLFF.

The V call is TRBV6-5, the J call TRBJ1-2; D uncertain. Looked up from germline, CDR1 is MNHEY and CDR2 is SVGAGI. Between the trimmed V and J ends, which lost 4 bases and 5 bases, there was a span of 20 bases. This CDR3 comprises 16 residues. The CDR3 DNA reads TGTGCCAGCAGTTCCCCGCGCAGGCCGTCTTGGTATGGCTACACCTTC. The encoded protein is CASSSPRRPSWYGYTF.

This clone was detected once. The chain links TRBV28 to TRBJ2-1, with TRBD2 matching 9 bases. Germline values: CDR1 MDHEN, CDR2 SYDVKM. The CDR3 has 16 residues. V was pared by 5 bases and J by 4 bases, with 9 bases of the junction left unmatched. The DNA for the CDR3 is TGTGCCAGCAGTAGACCTAGCGGGGAGATATACAATGAGCAGTTCTTC. Translation gives CASSRPSGEIYNEQFF.

The chain has TRBV7-9 and TRBJ1-6, with D unclear. This CDR3 comprises 15 residues. V was pared by 1 base and J by 7 bases, with 11 bases between. CDR1 and CDR2 from the germline V gene are SEHNR and FQNEAQ (reference sequence). CDR3 nucleotide sequence: TGTGCCAGCAGCTTAGGACTCACGATCAATTCACCCCTCCACTTT. This translates into CASSLGLTINSPLHF. The full variable domain, its missing parts supplied by reference TRBV7-9 and TRBJ1-6, is DTGVSQNPRHKITKRGQNVTFRCDPISEHNRLYWYRQTLGQGPEFLTYFQNEAQLEKSRLLSDRFSAERPKGSFSTLEIQRTEQGDSAMYLCASSLGLTINSPLHFGNGTRLTVT.

This clone was counted a single time. V is TRBV11-2 and J is TRBJ1-2; the D is unclear. V gave up 1 base and J gave up 0 bases, with 9 bases separating them. This CDR3 comprises 15 residues. The germline V gene encodes CDR1 SGHAT and CDR2 FQNNGV. CDR3 sequence: CASSLVGKANYGYTF. DNA for the CDR3: TGTGCCAGCAGCTTAGTTGGGAAAGCTAACTATGGCTACACCTTC.

The chain links TRBV29-1 to TRBJ1-5; 7 bases match TRBD1. This CDR3 contains 13 residues. J was trimmed by 5 bases and V by 4 bases; bases with no gene match: 5. Germline V lookup: CDR1 SQVTM, CDR2 ANQGSEA. This CDR3 reads CSVGDRNYQPQHF. The CDR3 nucleotides are TGCAGCGTTGGGGACAGAAATTATCAGCCCCAGCATTTT.

V is TRBV6-5 and J is TRBJ1-6; 8 positions agree with TRBD1. Germline-derived CDR1 and CDR2 are MNHEY and SVGAGI. This CDR3 has 15 residues. Trimming cost V 5 bases and J 8 bases; bases outside gene matches: 8. The CDR3 sequence: CASSTGQGEYSPLHF. As DNA, the CDR3 is TGTGCCAGCAGTACCGGACAGGGCGAGTATTCACCCCTCCACTTT.

This clone was seen just once. This sequence joins TRBV28 and TRBJ1-1; no clear D gene. Deletions cut 6 bases from V and 2 bases from J, with 7 bases between. The CDR3 consists of 12 residues. Germline V CDR1 and CDR2: MDHEN, SYDVKM. The CDR3 DNA follows: TGTGCCAGCAGAGATAGTAACACTGAAGCTTTCTTT. Its translation is CASRDSNTEAFF.

This clone was seen a few times. V usage is TRBV27 and J usage is TRBJ1-5; the D gene is possibly TRBD1 (6 bases). Trimming removed 4 bases from V and 4 bases from J, with 14 bases in between. The CDR3 sequence is 15 residues long. Germline V CDR1 and CDR2: MNHEY, SMNVEV (reference sequence). CDR3 sequence: CASSSGQFGNQPQHF. The CDR3 bases are TGTGCCAGCAGTTCCGGACAGTTCGGTAATCAGCCCCAGCATTTT.

The J gene is TRBJ2-7, the V gene TRBV6-1, with 8 bases aligning to TRBD1. Germline CDR1 is MNHNS and CDR2 is SASEGT. The CDR3 has 13 residues. V shed 3 bases, J shed 5 bases, and the junction held 3 bases outside the gene matches. The CDR3 coding sequence is TGTGCCAGCAGTGAGGACAGGGTCCACGAGCAGTACTTC. As protein: CASSEDRVHEQYF.

The chain joins TRBV5-1 to TRBJ2-3; D is tentatively TRBD1 or TRBD2 (5 bases each). The germline gives CDR1 SGHRS, CDR2 YFSETQ. V lost 5 bases to trimming and J lost 2 bases, with 9 bases between them. The CDR3 covers 13 residues. This CDR3 is CASRRDLTDTQYF. The DNA for the CDR3 is TGCGCCAGCAGAAGGGACCTCACAGATACGCAGTATTTT.

A single count supports this clone. J is TRBJ2-3 and V is TRBV6-4; 8 bases map to TRBD2. Unmatched junction bases numbered 0, after V lost 3 bases and J lost 1 base. The length of the CDR3 is 14 residues. CDR1 and CDR2 (germline): MRHNA, SNTAGT. The DNA for the CDR3 is TGTGCCAGCAGTGAGCGGGGGGGCACAGATACGCAGTATTTT. It codes for CASSERGGTDTQYF.

The J gene is TRBJ2-2, the V gene TRBV19; 9 bases agree with TRBD1. J gave up 3 bases and V 1 base, and 3 bases lay outside the gene matches. The germline gives CDR1 LNHDA, CDR2 SQIVND (reference sequence). CDR3 length equals 16 residues. CDR3 sequence (DNA): TGTGCCAGTAGTATAGTCGGGGACAGGGACACCGGGGAGCTGTTTTTT. Protein product: CASSIVGDRDTGELFF. The complete variable domain, with remaining parts taken from reference TRBV19 and TRBJ2-2, reads DGGITQSPKYLFRKEGQNVTLSCEQNLNHDAMYWYRQDPGQGLRLIYYSQIVNDFQKGDIAEGYSVSREKKESFPLTVTSAQKNPTAFYLCASSIVGDRDTGELFFGEGSRLTVL.

J is TRBJ2-4 and V is TRBV25-1; perhaps D is TRBD1 or TRBD2 (5 bases each). V lost 6 bases, J lost 3 bases, and 15 bases lay in between. The germline V gene encodes CDR1 MGHDK and CDR2 SYGVNS. This CDR3 has 15 amino acids. The CDR3 spells CASRMTEGVKNIQYF. CDR3 DNA sequence: TGTGCCAGCAGAATGACAGAGGGTGTCAAAAACATTCAGTACTTC.

This clone is judged medium-sized. In nucleotides, the CDR3 is TGTGCCACCAGCAGGCCAACTGGAAACACCATATATTTT. Translating gives CATSRPTGNTIYF. V gene TRBV15 combines with J gene TRBJ1-3; D gene uncertain. The CDR3 has 13 residues. From germline, CDR1 is LNHNV and CDR2 YYDKDF (reference sequence). V lost 3 bases and J lost 2, with 5 bases in between.

The chain has TRBV19 and TRBJ2-1, with D unclear. The CDR3 length is 16 residues. V lost 8 bases and J 4 bases, leaving 21 bases between the germline ends. CDR1 and CDR2 (germline): LNHDA, SQIVND (reference sequence). The CDR3 nucleotides are TGTGCCAGTTCGGGCCTACGGGTGGGCTTTTACAATGAGCAGTTCTTC. Protein sequence: CASSGLRVGFYNEQFF.